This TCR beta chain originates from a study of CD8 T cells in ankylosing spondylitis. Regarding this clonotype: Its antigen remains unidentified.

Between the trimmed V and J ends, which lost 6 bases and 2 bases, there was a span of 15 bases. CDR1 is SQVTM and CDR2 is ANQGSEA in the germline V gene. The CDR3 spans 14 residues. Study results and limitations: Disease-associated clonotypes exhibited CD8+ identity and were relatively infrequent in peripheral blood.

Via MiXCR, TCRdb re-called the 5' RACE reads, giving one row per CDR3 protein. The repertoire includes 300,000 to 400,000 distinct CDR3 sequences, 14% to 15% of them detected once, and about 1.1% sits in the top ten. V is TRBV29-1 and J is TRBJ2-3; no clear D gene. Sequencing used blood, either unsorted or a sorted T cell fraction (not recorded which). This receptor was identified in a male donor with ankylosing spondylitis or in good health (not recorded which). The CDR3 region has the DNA TGCAGCGTCGGCTTCCCCTTCCCCACAGATACGCAGTATTTT. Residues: CSVGFPFPTDTQYF.